This T cell receptor (beta chain) originates from a study of blood T cell repertoires in COVID-19. Across the whole study: Acute and convalescent COVID-19 specimens originated in the United States, Italy and Spain. The cDNA or gDNA used as material had been derived from T cells, B-cell-depleted T cells, or PBMCs.

In the original workflow: The authors estimated nucleated cell counts from reference gene primer amplification. Method: immunoSEQ multiplex PCR; TCRdb's copy keeps in-frame clones and lacks some. V and J calls plus clone size are reproduced from that table; the DNA served to infer D and trimming. The table records over 100,000 clones, around nine tenths of them present only once. The V gene end was trimmed by 2 bases and the J gene end by 1 base; junction bases not matched to a gene: 1. The CDR3 is 15 residues long. Germline V lookup: CDR1 SGHTA, CDR2 FQGTGA. This receptor was taken from a woman aged 70-85 years with COVID-19, enrolled during active disease. This chain joins TRBV7-3 and TRBJ2-1; 8 nucleotides agree with TRBD1. The sequenced sample was peripheral blood. CDR3 sequence (DNA): TGTGCCAGCAGCTTAGGACAGGGATCCTACAATGAGCAGTTCTTC. Residues: CASSLGQGSYNEQFF.